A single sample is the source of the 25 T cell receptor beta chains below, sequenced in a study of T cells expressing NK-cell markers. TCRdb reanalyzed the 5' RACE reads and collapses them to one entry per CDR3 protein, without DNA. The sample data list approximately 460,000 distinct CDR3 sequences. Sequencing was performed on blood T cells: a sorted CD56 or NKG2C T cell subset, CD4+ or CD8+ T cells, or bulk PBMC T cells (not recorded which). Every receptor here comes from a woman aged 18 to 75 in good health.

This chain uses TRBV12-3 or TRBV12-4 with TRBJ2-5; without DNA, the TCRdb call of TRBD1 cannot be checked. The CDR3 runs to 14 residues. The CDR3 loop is CASNTRGGQETQYF.

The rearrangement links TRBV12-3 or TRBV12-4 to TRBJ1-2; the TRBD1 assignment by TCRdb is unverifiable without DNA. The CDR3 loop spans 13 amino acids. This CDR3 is CASSWDRGYDYTF.

CDR3 in amino acids: CASGQTTSGIDTDTQYF. The V and J genes are TRBV12-5 and TRBJ2-3; TCRdb picks TRBD2, but there is no DNA to check that call. The CDR3 is made up of 17 amino acids. Germline lookup yields CDR1 LGHNT and CDR2 FRNRAP.

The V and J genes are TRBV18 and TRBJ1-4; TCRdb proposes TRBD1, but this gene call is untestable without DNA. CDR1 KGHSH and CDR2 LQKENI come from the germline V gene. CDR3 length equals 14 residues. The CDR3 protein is CASSTDRGGEKLFF.

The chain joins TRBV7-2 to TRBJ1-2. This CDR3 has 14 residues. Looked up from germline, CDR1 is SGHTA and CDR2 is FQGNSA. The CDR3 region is CASSLERASRGYTF.

The CDR3 reads CASSRGTSGRGDEQYF. The chain has TRBV18 and TRBJ2-7; TCRdb's D call, TRBD2, is unchecked because there is no DNA. CDR3 length: 16 amino acids. The germline CDR1 and CDR2 sequences are KGHSH and LQKENI.

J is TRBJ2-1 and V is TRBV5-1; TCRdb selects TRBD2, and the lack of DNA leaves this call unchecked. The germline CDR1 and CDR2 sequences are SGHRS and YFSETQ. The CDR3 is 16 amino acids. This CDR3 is CASSPGALAGYGEQFF.

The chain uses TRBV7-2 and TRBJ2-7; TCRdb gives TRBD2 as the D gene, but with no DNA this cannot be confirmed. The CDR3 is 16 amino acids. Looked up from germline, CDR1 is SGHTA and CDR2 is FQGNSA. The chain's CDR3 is CASSSLSRDYNYEQYF.

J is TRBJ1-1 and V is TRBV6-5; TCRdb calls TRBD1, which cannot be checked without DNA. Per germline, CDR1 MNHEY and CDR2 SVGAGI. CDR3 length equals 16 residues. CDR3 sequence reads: CASSYLLRGTEVEAFF.

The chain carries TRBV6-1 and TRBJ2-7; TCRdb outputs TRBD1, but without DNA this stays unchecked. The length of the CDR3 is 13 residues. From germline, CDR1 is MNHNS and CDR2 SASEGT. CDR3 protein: CASRGQGTYEQYF.

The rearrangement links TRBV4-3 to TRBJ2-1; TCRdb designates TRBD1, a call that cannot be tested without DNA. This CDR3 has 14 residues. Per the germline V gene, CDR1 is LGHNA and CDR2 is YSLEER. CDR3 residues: CASSQDEGGNEQFF.

CDR3 residues: CASSQEIAGVGTDTQYF. The chain carries TRBV4-3 and TRBJ2-3; there is no DNA to check the TCRdb D call of TRBD2. This CDR3 comprises 17 residues. CDR1 is LGHNA and CDR2 is YSLEER in the germline V gene.

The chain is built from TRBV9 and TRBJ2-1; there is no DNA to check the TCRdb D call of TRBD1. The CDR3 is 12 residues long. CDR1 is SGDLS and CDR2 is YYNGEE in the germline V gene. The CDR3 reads CASRTALRRQFF.

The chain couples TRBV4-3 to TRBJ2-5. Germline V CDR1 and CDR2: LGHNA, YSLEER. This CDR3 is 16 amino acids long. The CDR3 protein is CASSQASRTYQETQYF.

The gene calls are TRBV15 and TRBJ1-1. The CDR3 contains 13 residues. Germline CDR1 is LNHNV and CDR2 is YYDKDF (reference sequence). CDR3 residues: CATSRDGDTEAFF.

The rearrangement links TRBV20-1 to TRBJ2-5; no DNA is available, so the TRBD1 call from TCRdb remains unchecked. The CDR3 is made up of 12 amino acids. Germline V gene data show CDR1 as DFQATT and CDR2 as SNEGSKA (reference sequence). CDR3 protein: CSADRGKETQYF.

CDR3: CASSTTPGTSGKAWSYNEQFF. The chain couples TRBV6-2 or TRBV6-3 to TRBJ2-1; absent DNA, TCRdb's TRBD2 call cannot be checked. This CDR3 comprises 21 residues. Germline V gene lookup returns CDR1 MNHEY and CDR2 SVGEGT.

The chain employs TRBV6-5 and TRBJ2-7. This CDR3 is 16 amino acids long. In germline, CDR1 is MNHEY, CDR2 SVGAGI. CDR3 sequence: CASSYSRAQSSYEQYF.

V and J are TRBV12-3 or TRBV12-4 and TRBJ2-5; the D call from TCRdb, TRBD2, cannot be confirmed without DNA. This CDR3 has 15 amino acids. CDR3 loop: CASSFRLAGQETQYF.

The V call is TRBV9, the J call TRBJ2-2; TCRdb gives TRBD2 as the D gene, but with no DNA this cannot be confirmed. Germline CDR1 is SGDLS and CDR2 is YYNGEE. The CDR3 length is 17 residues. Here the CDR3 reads CASSVDLPARGTGELFF.

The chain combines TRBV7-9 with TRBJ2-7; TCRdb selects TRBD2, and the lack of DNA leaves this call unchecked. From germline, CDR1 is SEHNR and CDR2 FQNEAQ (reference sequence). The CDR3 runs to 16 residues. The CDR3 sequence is CASSVQLAGGNYEQYF.

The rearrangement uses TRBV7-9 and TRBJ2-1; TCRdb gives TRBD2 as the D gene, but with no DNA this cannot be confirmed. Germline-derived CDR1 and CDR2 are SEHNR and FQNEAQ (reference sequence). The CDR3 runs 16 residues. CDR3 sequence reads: CASSLSLAGEVDEQFF.

CDR3 in amino acids: CASSWTGQNTEAFF. The chain joins TRBV5-1 to TRBJ1-1; TCRdb's D gene call, TRBD1, goes unchecked for lack of DNA. The CDR3 contains 14 residues. Germline CDR1 is SGHRS and CDR2 is YFSETQ.

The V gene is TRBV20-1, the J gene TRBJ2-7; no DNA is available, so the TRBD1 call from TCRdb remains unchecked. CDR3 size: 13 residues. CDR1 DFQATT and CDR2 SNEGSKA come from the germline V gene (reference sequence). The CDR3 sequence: CSALRDNSYEQYF.

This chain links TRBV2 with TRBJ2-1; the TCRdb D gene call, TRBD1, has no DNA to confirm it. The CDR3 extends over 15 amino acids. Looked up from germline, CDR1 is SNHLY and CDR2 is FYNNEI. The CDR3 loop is CASSEQGTGINEQFF.